This T cell receptor beta chain was sequenced for a study of naive and memory T cell subsets. CD4+ T cell IFNgamma after overnight CMV lysate exposure gave donor CMV status. Sorting gates: effector memory CD45RA-CD27-, EMRA CD45RA+CD27-. This clonotype has a count of ten or more. Its antigen is currently unknown. V shed 5 bases, J shed 3 bases, and the junction held 5 bases outside the gene matches. CDR1 and CDR2 (germline): SNHLY, FYNNEI. The CDR3 is 14 residues long. The study, taken as a whole, reports: In CD4 and CD8 cells, diversity dropped from naive through EMRA. No ground truth validated the naive and memory repertoire findings.

Two oligonucleotides, mixed equimolar, formed the beta constant-region primer covering TRBC1 and TRBC2. TCRdb itself ran the UMI-ligation and nested PCR reads through MiXCR, one entry per CDR3 protein. This sample has around 29,000 distinct CDR3 sequences, with roughly 10% found just once. The rearrangement uses TRBV2 and TRBJ2-7; 9 nucleotides agree with TRBD1. The sequencing input was effector memory CD4+ T cells from blood. Subset described: effector memory, CD45RA- CD27-. The receptor was isolated from a human donor in good health. The CDR3 DNA is TGTGCCAGCAGTACACAGGGGGCGGGCTACGAGCAGTACTTC. Translated: CASSTQGAGYEQYF.